Listed here are 19 T cell receptor beta chains from one sample, sequenced in a study of response to subunit inactivated influenza vaccine. TCRdb re-called the RT-PCR reads with MiXCR, one entry per CDR3 protein. The sample has roughly 570,000 distinct CDR3 sequences, 14% seen once. Here the sequenced sample was PBMCs from blood, taken less than 13 days after vaccination. The receptor set was obtained from a middle-aged man who received an inactivated influenza vaccine.

This clonotype turned up a few times. The chain carries TRBV6-5 and TRBJ2-3, with TRBD2 identical over 9 bases. The CDR3 covers 18 residues. V lost 2 bases, J lost 1 base, and 10 bases stayed unmatched. The germline V gene encodes CDR1 MNHEY and CDR2 SVGAGI. The CDR3, as DNA: TGTGCCAGCAGTTACGAGCGGGGGGAGTCCCTCGGCACAGATACGCAGTATTTT. Protein product: CASSYERGESLGTDTQYF.

This sequence joins TRBV3-1 and TRBJ2-3, with TRBD2 matching 7 bases. V gave up 3 bases and J gave up 2 bases; unmatched junction bases: 5. Germline V gives CDR1 LGHDT, CDR2 YNNKEL (reference sequence). This CDR3 comprises 15 residues. The CDR3 region has the DNA TGTGCCAGCAGCCAGGCTAGCGGTTACACAGATACGCAGTATTTT. It specifies CASSQASGYTDTQYF.

There are a few counts of this clonotype. The V and J genes are TRBV4-2 and TRBJ2-3; D is perhaps TRBD1 (6 bases). Germline lookup yields CDR1 LGHNA and CDR2 YNFKEQ. The CDR3 length is 15 residues. V lost 0 bases, J lost 4 bases, and 11 bases lay in between. The CDR3 region is CASSQDGQRADTQYF. The CDR3 DNA follows: TGTGCCAGCAGCCAAGATGGACAGCGAGCAGATACGCAGTATTTT.

This clonotype was found once. The chain carries TRBV15 and TRBJ2-5; tentatively, D is TRBD2 (5 bases). The CDR3 has 13 residues. Trimming left V 4 bases short and J 6 bases short, with 12 bases between. CDR1 is LNHNV and CDR2 is YYDKDF in the germline V gene (reference sequence). The DNA for the CDR3 is TGTGCCACCAGCAAGGACTTACAGCAGACCCAGTACTTC. Translated, it gives CATSKDLQQTQYF. The complete variable domain, with remaining parts taken from reference TRBV15 and TRBJ2-5, reads DAMVIQNPRYQVTQFGKPVTLSCSQTLNHNVMYWYQQKSSQAPKLLFHYYDKDFNNEADTPDNFQSRRPNTSFCFLDIRSPGLGDTAMYLCATSKDLQQTQYFGPGTRLLVL.

This chain joins TRBV11-2 and TRBJ2-5; perhaps TRBD1 as D (6 bases). The CDR3 spans 18 residues. CDR1 and CDR2 (germline): SGHAT, FQNNGV. Trimming took 4 bases from V and 0 from J, leaving 21 bases between them. The CDR3 DNA follows: TGTGCCAGCAGCTCGCTTTTCGTAGGGGGATTGTACCAAGAGACCCAGTACTTC. Translation gives CASSSLFVGGLYQETQYF.

This clonotype was counted at least ten times. This sequence joins TRBV12-3 or TRBV12-4 and TRBJ2-3, with TRBD2 identical over 13 bases. The CDR3 spans 16 residues. Germline trimming cut 6 bases from V and 2 bases from J; bases unmatched to any gene: 5. The CDR3 nucleotides are TGTGCCAGCAGCCGGGGACTAGCGGGGCTCACAGATACGCAGTATTTT. It codes for CASSRGLAGLTDTQYF.

The rearrangement uses TRBV28 and TRBJ2-7; TRBD2 is a possible D gene (6 bases). The CDR3 spans 14 residues. Per the germline V gene, CDR1 is MDHEN and CDR2 is SYDVKM. Deletions cut 4 bases from V and 4 bases from J, with 14 bases between. The CDR3 reads CASSWQGGPYEQYF. The CDR3 DNA is TGTGCCAGCAGTTGGCAAGGAGGGCCTTACGAGCAGTACTTC.

The genes are TRBV12-3 or TRBV12-4 and TRBJ1-5; D is unresolved. Trimming removed 5 bases from V and 6 bases from J, with 14 bases in between. The CDR3 runs 14 residues. The CDR3 DNA reads TGTGCCAGCAGTCAACAAGCTTATATTCAGCCCCAGCATTTT. This gives the protein CASSQQAYIQPQHF.

This chain joins TRBV20-1 and TRBJ2-5, with D perhaps TRBD2 (5 bases). With 6 bases removed from V and 5 bases from J, the gap between germline ends came to 16 bases. The CDR3 length is 13 residues. Germline V gene lookup returns CDR1 DFQATT and CDR2 SNEGSKA (reference sequence). The CDR3 sequence: CSAADSLVETQYF. In DNA form, the CDR3 reads TGCAGTGCGGCGGACTCATTGGTGGAGACCCAGTACTTC.

This chain connects TRBV4-1 to TRBJ2-1, with 10 bases lining up with TRBD2. CDR1 is MGHRA, CDR2 YSYEKL, per germline. The CDR3 has 19 amino acids. The V segment lost 7 bases and the J segment 0 bases; nucleotides outside the gene matches: 15. CDR3 residues: CASTLGEAGGKSSYNEQFF. The CDR3 DNA sequence: TGCGCCAGCACCTTGGGGGAAGCGGGGGGGAAGAGCTCCTACAATGAGCAGTTCTTC.

This clonotype was seen ten or more times. The V and J genes are TRBV3-1 and TRBJ2-1; TRBD1 aligns across 7 bases. The V segment lost 3 bases and the J segment 5 bases; nucleotides outside the gene matches: 10. Germline V CDR1 and CDR2: LGHDT, YNNKEL (reference sequence). This CDR3 contains 16 residues. This CDR3 reads CASSHWTGKGDNEQFF. CDR3 nucleotides: TGTGCCAGCAGCCACTGGACAGGCAAGGGCGACAATGAGCAGTTCTTC.

The chain is built from TRBV5-1 and TRBJ2-3; 9 bases are shared with TRBD2. Per germline, CDR1 SGHRS and CDR2 YFSETQ. V shed 6 bases, J shed 2 bases, and the junction held 7 bases outside the gene matches. The CDR3 is made up of 15 amino acids. CDR3 sequence (DNA): TGCGCCAGCACTCGCGGGGGGGCTTTCACAGATACGCAGTATTTT. It specifies CASTRGGAFTDTQYF. Based on the CDR3 plus reference TRBV5-1 and TRBJ2-3, the full variable domain is KAGVTQTPRYLIKTRGQQVTLSCSPISGHRSVSWYQQTPGQGLQFLFEYFSETQRNKGNFPGRFSGRQFSNSRSEMNVSTLELGDSALYLCASTRGGAFTDTQYFGPGTRLTVL.

The sample holds a few counts of this clonotype. The rearrangement uses TRBV2 and TRBJ1-4; 7 bases match TRBD1. Germline lookup yields CDR1 SNHLY and CDR2 FYNNEI. This CDR3 comprises 15 residues. With 6 bases clipped from V and 5 bases from J, the junction kept 9 bases outside the gene matches. The CDR3 region has the DNA TGTGCCAGCAGCCCCGGGACAGCGATAAATGAAAAACTGTTTTTT. It codes for CASSPGTAINEKLFF.

This clonotype came up a few times. This chain joins TRBV24-1 and TRBJ2-2; D remains ambiguous. The CDR3 is 15 residues long. The germline gives CDR1 KGHDR, CDR2 SFDVKD. The V gene lost 0 bases and the J gene lost 1 base, with 5 bases spanning the gap. This chain's CDR3 is CATSDLAGNTGELFF. The DNA for the CDR3 is TGTGCCACCAGTGATTTGGCAGGGAACACCGGGGAGCTGTTTTTT.

This clonotype appeared once. J is TRBJ2-3 and V is TRBV20-1; D gene ambiguous. CDR3 length: 15 amino acids. CDR1 DFQATT and CDR2 SNEGSKA come from the germline V gene (reference sequence). V was pared by 2 bases and J by 0 bases, with 12 bases between. CDR3 nucleotides: TGCAGTGCTAGAAGGAGTCGTTCTAGCACAGATACGCAGTATTTT. Its protein is CSARRSRSSTDTQYF.

This clonotype showed up many times. This chain uses TRBV20-1 with TRBJ1-2; the match to TRBD1 covers 8 bases. V dropped 0 bases and J dropped 10; count of bases not matched to a gene: 16. Germline V gives CDR1 DFQATT, CDR2 SNEGSKA (reference sequence). The CDR3 has 16 residues. CDR3 sequence: CSARDLPGQESFDYTF. CDR3 DNA sequence: TGCAGTGCTAGAGATCTGCCGGGACAGGAGAGCTTCGACTACACCTTC.

The gene calls are TRBV7-9 and TRBJ1-2; D not certain. The CDR3 contains 13 residues. Germline loops: CDR1 SEHNR, CDR2 FQNEAQ (reference sequence). The V and J ends lost 4 bases and 0 bases respectively, with 6 bases between them. CDR3 loop: CASSSASNYGYTF. In nucleotides, the CDR3 is TGTGCCAGCAGCTCCGCATCTAACTATGGCTACACCTTC.

The chain employs TRBV3-1 and TRBJ2-1; 7 bases match TRBD1. CDR1 and CDR2 from the germline V gene are LGHDT and YNNKEL (reference sequence). Trimming took 2 bases from V and 1 from J; bases not matched to a gene: 5. This CDR3 has 16 residues. Here the CDR3 reads CASSQPGTASYNEQFF. CDR3 DNA sequence: TGTGCCAGCAGCCAACCTGGGACAGCTTCCTACAATGAGCAGTTCTTC.

This clonotype was found a few times. The chain is built from TRBV4-3 and TRBJ2-2; the match to TRBD1 covers 9 bases. After removal of 1 base from V and 4 bases from J, the junction contained 1 base not matched to a gene. Germline V gene sequence: CDR1 LGHNA, CDR2 YSLEER. The CDR3 loop spans 15 amino acids. Here the CDR3 reads CASSQGTGVTGELFF. The DNA of the CDR3 is TGCGCCAGCAGCCAAGGGACAGGGGTCACCGGGGAGCTGTTTTTT.